What follows describes a single TCR beta chain. Its specificity is unknown. This entry is derived from a study of cytomegalovirus exposure and HLA in healthy donors. The data were produced by immunoSEQ multiplex PCR, yet TCRdb's version contains in-frame clones alone and is incomplete. The table records 200,000 to 250,000 clones, roughly 83% of them present only once. General study results and limits: The study flagged about 150 TCR beta chains as cytomegalovirus-associated.

This CDR3 contains 13 residues. The germline gives CDR1 SQVTM, CDR2 ANQGSEA. The donors were in the approximately 120-subject validation cohort; that cohort was separate from the roughly 730-subject first cohort. This chain uses TRBV29-1 with TRBJ2-3, with TRBD2 identical over 7 bases. Sequencing was done on a sample of PBMCs. The sequence was collected from a woman younger than 45 in good health and CMV-seropositive. The CDR3, as DNA: TGCAGTTTTGCTGGGGGGGGCACAGATACGCAGTATTTT. It is translated as CSFAGGGTDTQYF.